This T cell receptor (beta chain) was captured by sequencing in a study of cytomegalovirus exposure and HLA in healthy donors. Findings and caveats of the study: Reportedly, cytomegalovirus status was diagnosed with high sensitivity and specificity. Researchers counted over 150 TCR beta chains as cytomegalovirus-associated. A few chains tied to CMV proved CMV antigen-specific in vitro.

Germline V gene sequence: CDR1 MNHEY, CDR2 SVGAGI. V was shortened by 6 bases and J by 5 bases, with 20 bases between the two germline ends. The CDR3 extends over 15 amino acids. With regard to this clone: Its antigen is as yet unknown.

TCRdb's table, derived via immunoSEQ multiplex PCR, lists solely in-frame clones and lacks some. The table records some 250,000 clones, approximately 86% of them present only once. The TCR originated in a woman aged 25 to 39 in good health and CMV-seropositive. The chain recombines TRBV6-5 with TRBJ2-7; D possibly corresponds to TRBD1 (6 bases). Sequencing was performed on PBMCs. The CDR3 sequence is CASRFGIRDIDEQYF. Here the CDR3 DNA reads TGTGCCAGCAGATTTGGGATCCGGGACATCGACGAGCAGTACTTC.